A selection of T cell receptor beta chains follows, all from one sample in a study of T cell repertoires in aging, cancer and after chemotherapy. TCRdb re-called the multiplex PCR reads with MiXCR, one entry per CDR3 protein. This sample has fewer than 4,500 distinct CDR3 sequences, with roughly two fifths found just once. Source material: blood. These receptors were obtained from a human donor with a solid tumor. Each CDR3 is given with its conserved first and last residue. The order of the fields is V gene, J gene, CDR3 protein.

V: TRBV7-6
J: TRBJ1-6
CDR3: CASSLSGDGPLHF

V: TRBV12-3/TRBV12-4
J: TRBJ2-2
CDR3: CASRPDTGELFF

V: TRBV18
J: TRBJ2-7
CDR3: CASSPPATGSPYEQYF

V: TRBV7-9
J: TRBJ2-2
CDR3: CASSRGQGGSTGELFF

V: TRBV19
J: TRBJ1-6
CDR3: CATSNIGSSYNSPLHF

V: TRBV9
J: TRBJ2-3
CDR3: CASSVEDGSTDTQYF

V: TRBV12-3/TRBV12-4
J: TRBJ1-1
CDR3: CASSSGPSTEAFF

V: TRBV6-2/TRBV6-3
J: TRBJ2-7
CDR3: CASRETNRDEQYF

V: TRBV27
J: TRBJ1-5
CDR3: CASSRNSNQPQHF

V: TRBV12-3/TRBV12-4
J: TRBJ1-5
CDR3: CASSYAGGNQPQHF

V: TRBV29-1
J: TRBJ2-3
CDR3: CSGDRASGSTDTQYF

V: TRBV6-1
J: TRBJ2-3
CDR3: CASSEVVSQGDTQYF

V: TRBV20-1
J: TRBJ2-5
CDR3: CSAREGSRAGDETQYF

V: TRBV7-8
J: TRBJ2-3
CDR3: CASGRGAFTDTQYF

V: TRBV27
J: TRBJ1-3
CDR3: CASSPLLGNTIYF

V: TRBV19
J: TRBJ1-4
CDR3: CATGARVNEKLFF

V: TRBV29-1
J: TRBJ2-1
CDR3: CSVGSVHNEQFF

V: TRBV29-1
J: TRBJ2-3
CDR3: CSVAYGTGATDTQYF

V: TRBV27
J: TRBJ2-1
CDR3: CASSSGSSYNEQFF

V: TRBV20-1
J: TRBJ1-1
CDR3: CSARGDTRIMNTEAFF